The rows below give T cell receptor beta chains drawn from one sample of a study of T cell responses to AZD1222 COVID-19 vaccine. Sequencing used immunoSEQ multiplex PCR; TCRdb keeps in-frame clones, though not all of them. The sample has 100,000 to 130,000 clones; about 90% are singletons. This sample comprised peripheral blood, obtained 28 days after the second AZD1222 dose. These receptors were obtained from an adult who received the AZD1222 COVID-19 vaccine. CDR3s include the opening cysteine and the closing phenylalanine or tryptophan. D genes are given only for firm matches. Not every row has a clone size; where given, it reads once, few, many or a size class.

TRBV5-1	-	TRBJ2-1	TRBD2	CASSTTSGSGYEQFF	TGCGCCAGCAGCACGACTAGCGGGAGTGGCTATGAGCAGTTCTTC
TRBV12-3/TRBV12-4	-	TRBJ1-2	-	CASSLAVNYGYTF	TGTGCCAGCAGTTTAGCGGTTAACTATGGCTACACCTTC
TRBV5-1	once	TRBJ1-3	-	CASSLGGPSSGNTIYF	TGCGCCAGCAGCTTGGGGGGACCCAGCTCTGGAAACACCATATATTTT
TRBV28	-	TRBJ1-4	TRBD1	CASSLWEGDRGEKLFF	TGTGCCAGCAGTTTATGGGAGGGGGACAGGGGTGAAAAACTGTTTTTT
TRBV14	-	TRBJ1-2	TRBD1	CASSAHRGQGYTF	TGTGCCAGCAGCGCCCACAGGGGGCAAGGCTACACCTTC
TRBV19	-	TRBJ2-7	-	CASSMGGTAPLYEQYF	TGTGCCAGTAGTATGGGGGGGACAGCTCCTCTCTACGAGCAGTACTTC
TRBV28	-	TRBJ1-4	-	CASSSINPLQREKLFF	TGTGCCAGCAGTTCCATAAACCCCTTACAGCGGGAAAAACTGTTTTTT
TRBV6-5	-	TRBJ1-1	-	CASSPGTAMNTEAFF	TGTGCCAGCAGTCCCGGGACCGCGATGAACACTGAAGCTTTCTTT
TRBV6-5	once	TRBJ1-1	-	CASRTTGKNTEAFF	TGTGCCAGCAGGACTACTGGAAAGAACACTGAAGCTTTCTTT
TRBV5-4	once	TRBJ1-2	TRBD1	CASTQGTGGRGDYGYTF	TGTGCCAGCACCCAGGGGACAGGGGGTAGGGGCGACTATGGCTACACCTTC
TRBV3-1/TRBV3-2	-	TRBJ2-7	-	CASSQDREPYEQYF	TGTGCCAGCAGCCAAGACAGGGAACCATACGAGCAGTACTTC
TRBV7-2	-	TRBJ1-1	-	CASSSRRGDTEAFF	TGTGCCAGCAGCTCCCGACGGGGGGACACTGAAGCTTTCTTT
TRBV6-4	-	TRBJ2-2	-	CASSDSGGNTGELFF	TGTGCCAGCAGTGACTCCGGTGGGAACACCGGGGAGCTGTTTTTT
TRBV5-1	-	TRBJ2-5	TRBD2	CASSHGTSGSYQETQYF	TGCGCCAGCAGCCACGGGACTAGCGGGAGCTACCAAGAGACCCAGTACTTC
TRBV5-4	-	TRBJ1-4	TRBD1	CASSLFRGHEKLFF	TGTGCCAGCAGCTTGTTCAGGGGGCATGAAAAACTGTTTTTT
TRBV29-1	-	TRBJ2-5	-	CSVEPGHVQETQYF	TGCAGCGTTGAACCCGGACACGTTCAAGAGACCCAGTACTTC
TRBV27	once	TRBJ1-6	-	CASSLQNSPLHF	TGTGCCAGCAGTTTACAAAATTCACCCCTCCACTTT
TRBV7-2	-	TRBJ2-2	TRBD2	CASSPGLAGEAGELFF	TGTGCCAGCAGCCCGGGACTAGCGGGAGAGGCCGGGGAGCTGTTTTTT
TRBV3-1/TRBV3-2	few	TRBJ2-2	-	CASNVGLNTGELFF	TGTGCCAGCAATGTGGGACTCAACACCGGGGAGCTGTTTTTT
TRBV3-1/TRBV3-2	-	TRBJ1-2	-	CASSQVGRRYTF	TGTGCCAGCAGCCAAGTGGGAAGGCGCTACACCTTC
TRBV11-2	-	TRBJ2-7	TRBD1	CASSTGTGGYEQYF	TGTGCCAGCAGCACCGGGACAGGGGGCTACGAGCAGTACTTC
TRBV7-8	-	TRBJ2-3	TRBD2	CASSPVGTLAGATDTQYF	TGTGCCAGCAGCCCCGTAGGTACGCTAGCGGGAGCCACAGATACGCAGTATTTT
TRBV3-1/TRBV3-2	-	TRBJ2-5	-	CASSPAGRAGETQYF	TGTGCCAGCAGCCCCGCGGGTAGGGCCGGGGAGACCCAGTACTTC
TRBV5-1	-	TRBJ2-1	-	CASSLEWREPNEQFF	TGCGCCAGCAGCTTGGAGTGGCGGGAACCCAATGAGCAGTTCTTC
TRBV5-8	-	TRBJ2-1	TRBD2	CASSLGAGPQFF	TGTGCCAGCAGCTTGGGAGCGGGACCCCAGTTCTTC
TRBV5-8	-	TRBJ1-6	-	CASSFELNSPLHF	TGTGCCAGCAGCTTCGAGCTCAATTCACCCCTCCACTTT
TRBV5-1	few	TRBJ1-1	-	CASRTKPMNTEAFF	TGCGCCAGCAGGACAAAGCCCATGAACACTGAAGCTTTCTTT
TRBV9	-	TRBJ2-5	-	CASSPRGGSETQYF	TGTGCCAGCAGCCCCAGGGGCGGGAGTGAGACCCAGTACTTC
TRBV14	-	TRBJ2-7	-	CASSLGQISYEQYF	TGTGCCAGCAGCCTCGGGCAAATCTCCTACGAGCAGTACTTC
TRBV28	-	TRBJ1-5	-	CASSYERGGGGQPQHF	TGTGCCAGCAGTTATGAGAGAGGAGGGGGAGGTCAGCCCCAGCATTTT
TRBV3-1/TRBV3-2	-	TRBJ2-1	-	CASGLSKTNEQFF	TGTGCCAGCGGCCTAAGCAAAACAAACGAGCAGTTCTTC
TRBV5-6	-	TRBJ2-7	TRBD1	CASSPDRATFYEQYF	TGTGCCAGCAGCCCAGACAGGGCGACGTTCTACGAGCAGTACTTC
TRBV29-1	-	TRBJ2-1	-	CSVAYTGSYNEQFF	TGCAGCGTTGCATATACGGGTTCCTACAATGAGCAGTTCTTC
TRBV12-3/TRBV12-4	-	TRBJ2-7	-	CASSPEYEQYF	TGTGCCAGCAGCCCCGAATACGAGCAGTACTTC
TRBV3-1/TRBV3-2	-	TRBJ2-1	-	CASSQGYYPNTEQFF	TGTGCCAGCAGCCAAGGGTACTACCCCAATACAGAGCAGTTCTTC
TRBV10-3	-	TRBJ2-3	TRBD1	CAISMDRTDTQYF	TGTGCCATCTCGATGGACAGGACAGATACGCAGTATTTT